This TCR beta chain was profiled in a study of shared clonotypes between healthy human individuals. Whole-study findings and limits: Clonotypes shared by all four sorted-subset donors had higher generation probabilities than non-shared clonotypes.

In regard to this clone: What it binds is not known.

Generated by immunoSEQ multiplex PCR, the TCRdb table keeps only in-frame clones and is missing some. The profile shows around 610,000 clones, around 96% of them singletons. The naive CD8 population came from CD45RO-negative cells selected for CCR7, without terminally differentiated effector memory CD45RA+ cells. The sequence came from a woman aged 25-40 years in good health. Sample: naive CD8+ T cells sorted from blood.

CDR3 nucleotide sequence: TGCGCCAGCAGCCAACACACAGCATCGTCTGGAAACACCATATATTTT. Translation gives CASSQHTASSGNTIYF. The rearrangement joins TRBV4-1 to TRBJ1-3; D not certain. The CDR3 spans 16 residues. CDR1 is MGHRA, CDR2 YSYEKL, per germline. Deletions cut 2 bases from V and 1 base from J, with 12 bases between.